This TCR beta chain was found in a study of shared clonotypes between healthy human individuals. It was CD45RO-negative cells, positively selected for CCR7, that made up naive CD8 cells, with terminally differentiated effector memory CD45RA+ cells excluded. The length of the CDR3 is 15 residues. Germline trimming cut 6 bases from V and 5 bases from J; bases unmatched to any gene: 8. From germline, CDR1 is SQVTM and CDR2 ANQGSEA. Here immunoSEQ multiplex PCR was the method, and the copy in TCRdb shows in-frame clones only, minus some. Of 800,000 or so clones listed, 96% are singletons. The chain combines TRBV29-1 with TRBJ2-3; TRBD2 aligns across 13 bases. Specimen: naive CD8+ T cells sorted from blood. The receptor's source is a man aged 25 to 40 in good health. CDR3 DNA sequence: TGCAGCGTCCCGACTAGCGGGAGGACTAAAGATACGCAGTATTTT. Its translation: CSVPTSGRTKDTQYF.